This T cell receptor (beta chain) derives from a study of blood T cells in healthy people across ages. This CDR3 comprises 15 residues. Germline CDR1 reads SGHTA; CDR2 reads FQGTGA. Unmatched junction bases numbered 9, after V lost 2 bases and J lost 7 bases. With a J-beta primer mix and a sample-barcoded 5' primer, a second PCR ran roughly 6 to 11 cycles. One entry per CDR3 protein, called by TCRdb with MiXCR from the 5' RACE reads. This sample has almost 800,000 distinct CDR3 sequences, with 58% found just once. The sequencing sample was made of blood. The sequence derives from a man between 25 and 39 years old in good health. The chain employs TRBV7-3 and TRBJ2-7, with 9 bases that match TRBD2. The CDR3 DNA is TGTGCCAGCAGCTTATCTAGCGGGACCTACAATGAGCAGTACTTC. This gives the protein CASSLSSGTYNEQYF.